A single sample gave rise to the 30 T cell receptor beta chains below, sequenced in a study of human T cells and chemical hapten exposure. Time point described: pre-sensitization, week 0. As for treatment: therapeutic diphenylcyclopropenone sensitization with weekly scalp DPC. TCRdb redid the calling of the RACE reads with MiXCR, one entry per CDR3 protein. Here the sample spans 95,000 to 150,000 distinct CDR3 sequences, approximately 12% being singletons. The specimen was whole blood, collected in connection with sensitization to the hapten diphenylcyclopropenone (DPC). All receptors derive from a woman between 18 and 29 years old with alopecia areata. Some clones in this sample may be carry-over from other donors' samples.

V is TRBV7-2 and J is TRBJ1-1; 7 nucleotides agree with TRBD1. Germline assignment: CDR1 SGHTA and CDR2 FQGNSA. V shed 0 bases and J 0 bases; nucleotides not matched to a gene: 7. There are 17 residues in the CDR3. In DNA form, the CDR3 reads TGTGCCAGCAGCTTAGCTCCGACAGGGACTCTGAACACTGAAGCTTTCTTT. It is translated as CASSLAPTGTLNTEAFF.

This chain connects TRBV9 to TRBJ2-5; 8 bases agree with TRBD1. This CDR3 has 16 residues. In germline, CDR1 is SGDLS, CDR2 YYNGEE. With V trimmed by 0 bases and J by 5 bases, 9 bases remained unmatched. CDR3 nucleotide sequence: TGTGCCAGCAGCGTAGGAACAGGGGGAGAGAGGGAGACCCAGTACTTC. This gives the protein CASSVGTGGERETQYF.

CDR3 nucleotides: TGTGCCTGGGAAGCTGGTACAGGGGCCAATGAGCAGTTCTTC. The encoded protein is CAWEAGTGANEQFF. V usage is TRBV30 and J usage is TRBJ2-1, with 7 bases that match TRBD1. Looked up from germline, CDR1 is GTSNPN and CDR2 is SVGIG (reference sequence). V gave up 5 bases and J gave up 6 bases; unmatched junction bases: 10. This CDR3 contains 14 residues.

This clonotype has ten or more counts. The chain combines TRBV30 with TRBJ2-4; D not certain. The ends were cut back, 4 bases at V and 0 bases at J, with 10 bases in the middle. This CDR3 has 14 residues. Germline loops: CDR1 GTSNPN, CDR2 SVGIG (reference sequence). The chain's CDR3 is CAWMHIGAKNIQYF. DNA of the CDR3: TGTGCCTGGATGCATATCGGAGCCAAAAACATTCAGTACTTC.

This chain joins TRBV30 and TRBJ2-7; 12 positions agree with TRBD1. Trimming at V came to 2 bases and at J to 7 bases, leaving 6 bases not matched to a gene. This CDR3 contains 14 residues. Germline CDR1 GTSNPN, CDR2 SVGIG (reference sequence). The CDR3, as DNA: TGTGCCTGGAGTAGGGGACAGGGGGCCGGGGAGCAGTACTTC. Protein product: CAWSRGQGAGEQYF.

This chain connects TRBV7-9 to TRBJ2-7; TRBD1 or TRBD2 may be the D gene (6 bases each). Germline V gives CDR1 SEHNR, CDR2 FQNEAQ (reference sequence). Trimming took 1 base from V and 2 from J, leaving 9 bases between them. The CDR3 extends over 14 amino acids. The chain's CDR3 is CASSLVGGPYEQYF. Here the CDR3 DNA reads TGTGCCAGCAGCTTAGTCGGGGGCCCCTACGAGCAGTACTTC.

This clonotype showed up many times. The CDR3 region is CASSLVASGGAETQYF. The CDR3 nucleotides read TGTGCCAGCAGCTTAGTGGCTAGCGGGGGGGCTGAGACCCAGTACTTC. This chain connects TRBV7-2 to TRBJ2-5; 12 bases are a match to TRBD2. The CDR3 length is 16 residues. The V and J ends lost 1 base and 5 bases, in that order; junction bases with no gene match: 5. The germline V gene encodes CDR1 SGHTA and CDR2 FQGNSA.

This clonotype was seen a handful of times. The chain links TRBV24-1 to TRBJ2-5, with D unclear. The V and J ends lost 3 bases and 7 bases respectively, with 8 bases between them. Germline V gene lookup returns CDR1 KGHDR and CDR2 SFDVKD. CDR3 length: 12 amino acids. Here the CDR3 reads CATSDISWTQYF. Written as DNA, the CDR3 is TGTGCCACCAGTGATATCTCTTGGACCCAGTACTTC.

This clonotype has ten or more counts. This rearrangement joins TRBV11-3 to TRBJ2-2; 7 nucleotides line up with TRBD2. Looked up from germline, CDR1 is SGHNT and CDR2 is YENEEA. The length of the CDR3 is 15 residues. V lost 5 bases, J lost 0 bases, and 3 bases stayed unmatched. The CDR3 protein is CASSRGGTNTGELFF. DNA of the CDR3: TGTGCCAGCAGCAGGGGAGGGACGAACACCGGGGAGCTGTTTTTT. The whole variable domain, filled in from reference TRBV11-3 and TRBJ2-2, reads EAGVVQSPRYKIIEKKQPVAFWCNPISGHNTLYWYLQNLGQGPELLIRYENEEAVDDSQLPKDRFSAERLKGVDSTLKIQPAELGDSAVYLCASSRGGTNTGELFFGEGSRLTVL.

This clonotype came up many times. This chain uses TRBV20-1 with TRBJ2-1; D is possibly TRBD1 (6 bases). Trimming removed 6 bases at V and 8 bases at J, with 11 bases between. In germline, CDR1 is DFQATT, CDR2 SNEGSKA (reference sequence). This CDR3 has 11 amino acids. CDR3 region: CSALAGDEQFF. The CDR3 nucleotides are TGCAGTGCCCTCGCAGGGGATGAGCAGTTCTTC.

This clonotype was counted between two and nine times. The chain carries TRBV10-3 and TRBJ2-7; maybe TRBD1 (5 bases). The CDR3 length is 13 residues. From germline, CDR1 is ENHRY and CDR2 SYGVKD. Trimming shortened V by 7 bases and J by 0 bases, and 10 bases separated the two germline ends. CDR3 sequence reads: CAITSDSSYEQYF. The CDR3 DNA sequence: TGTGCCATCACTTCCGACAGCTCCTACGAGCAGTACTTC.

CDR3 in DNA: TGTGCCAGCAGCCTAGGCGGGGGGGGCCAAGAGACCCAGTACTTC. Translated: CASSLGGGGQETQYF. This chain connects TRBV7-2 to TRBJ2-5; TRBD2 agrees at 9 bases. Trimming at V came to 5 bases and at J to 1 base, leaving 5 bases not matched to a gene. CDR3 length: 15 amino acids. Germline-derived CDR1 and CDR2 are SGHTA and FQGNSA.

The sample holds a few counts of this clonotype. The chain has TRBV10-2 and TRBJ2-7; 9 bases fit TRBD2. This CDR3 contains 16 residues. The junction had 10 bases not matched to a gene; V was cut back by 3 bases and J by 4 bases. In germline, CDR1 is WSHSY, CDR2 SAAADI. CDR3 nucleotides: TGCGCCAGCAGTGAAATGGCTAGCGGGGCTTCTTACGAGCAGTACTTC. It translates to CASSEMASGASYEQYF.

This chain connects TRBV7-8 to TRBJ2-3; D is ambiguous. CDR1 is SGHVS and CDR2 is FQNEAQ in the germline V gene. The length of the CDR3 is 12 residues. V was cut by 1 base and J by 4 bases, with 3 bases left in between. CDR3 sequence (DNA): TGTGCCAGCAGCTTAGGCGCAGATACGCAGTATTTT. Its protein product is CASSLGADTQYF.

This clonotype was seen a few times. This chain links TRBV5-5 with TRBJ2-5, with TRBD1 as a possible D gene (5 bases). Germline CDR1 SGHKS, CDR2 YYEKEE (reference sequence). This CDR3 contains 15 residues. Deletions cut 2 bases from V and 5 bases from J, with 16 bases between. The CDR3 here is CASSFRQGTRETQYF. CDR3 nucleotide sequence: TGTGCCAGCAGCTTCAGGCAGGGTACAAGGGAGACCCAGTACTTC.

This clonotype has just a few counts. In nucleotides, the CDR3 is TGCAGTGTCCATAAATCATTAACAGGGACTGAAGCTTTCTTT. Residues: CSVHKSLTGTEAFF. The genes are TRBV20-1 and TRBJ1-1; D possibly corresponds to TRBD1 (6 bases). The germline V and J ends were trimmed by 7 bases and 5 bases, with 20 bases remaining between them. Germline-derived CDR1 and CDR2 are DFQATT and SNEGSKA (reference sequence). This CDR3 spans 14 amino acids.

The gene calls are TRBV20-1 and TRBJ1-5; 7 bases fit TRBD1. This CDR3 region has 13 residues. V lost 3 bases to trimming and J lost 4 bases; unmatched junction nucleotides: 3. Germline values: CDR1 DFQATT, CDR2 SNEGSKA (reference sequence). DNA of the CDR3: TGCAGTGCTAGGGACAGGATAAATCAGCCCCAGCATTTT. This gives the protein CSARDRINQPQHF.

This clonotype was recorded a few times. The chain carries TRBV12-3 or TRBV12-4 and TRBJ1-5; 7 nucleotides align to TRBD1. CDR3 length equals 15 residues. Trimming removed 5 bases from V and 0 bases from J; junction bases left unmatched: 4. In DNA form, the CDR3 reads TGTGCCAGCAGTCGGACAGGTTATAGCAATCAGCCCCAGCATTTT. Translated, it gives CASSRTGYSNQPQHF.

This clonotype was detected a few times. The chain recombines TRBV20-1 with TRBJ2-1; 10 nucleotides agree with TRBD2. V was pared by 2 bases and J by 3 bases, with 4 bases of the junction left unmatched. This CDR3 is 15 amino acids long. Germline V gene lookup returns CDR1 DFQATT and CDR2 SNEGSKA (reference sequence). This CDR3 is CSARRASGGYNEQFF. The DNA of the CDR3 is TGCAGTGCTAGACGCGCTAGCGGGGGCTACAATGAGCAGTTCTTC.

This clonotype showed up many times. The J gene is TRBJ2-5, the V gene TRBV5-5; tentatively, D is TRBD2 (5 bases). The ends were cut back, 1 base at V and 4 bases at J, with 5 bases in the middle. CDR1 and CDR2 from the germline V gene are SGHKS and YYEKEE (reference sequence). The CDR3 runs 12 residues. The CDR3 sequence is CASSLTRETQYF. The CDR3 DNA sequence: TGTGCCAGCAGCTTGACTAGAGAGACCCAGTACTTC.

This clonotype was seen only a few times. The chain is built from TRBV18 and TRBJ2-1, with 11 bases that match TRBD2. J lost 0 bases, V lost 1 base, and 14 bases had no gene match. CDR1 and CDR2 (germline): KGHSH, LQKENI. The CDR3 runs 21 residues. The CDR3 DNA reads as TGTGCCAGCTCACCACGGGGCTATACTAGCGGGGGCCGTAGCTCCTACAATGAGCAGTTCTTC. The encoded protein is CASSPRGYTSGGRSSYNEQFF.

This chain uses TRBV3-1 with TRBJ2-6; TRBD2 agrees at 8 bases. V was clipped by 5 bases and J by 4 bases; unmatched bases: 13. The germline V gene encodes CDR1 LGHDT and CDR2 YNNKEL (reference sequence). This CDR3 is built from 18 residues. CDR3 sequence (DNA): TGTGCCAGCAGCGGAGCGGGACTAGGTGGTGGAGGGGCCAACGTCCTGACTTTC. Its protein product is CASSGAGLGGGGANVLTF.

This clonotype was seen a handful of times. CDR3 sequence (DNA): TGTGCCAGCATACCTCTCTCTGGAAACACCATATATTTT. This sequence encodes CASIPLSGNTIYF. The chain uses TRBV2 and TRBJ1-3, with D hard to call. From germline, CDR1 is SNHLY and CDR2 FYNNEI. V lost 7 bases and J lost 0, with 7 bases in between. This CDR3 comprises 13 residues.

V and J are TRBV2 and TRBJ2-2; 9 positions agree with TRBD2. The germline gives CDR1 SNHLY, CDR2 FYNNEI. This CDR3 spans 15 amino acids. Trimming removed 6 bases from V and 7 bases from J; junction bases left unmatched: 9. The CDR3 is CASSAGLAKHGELFF. In DNA form, the CDR3 reads TGTGCCAGCAGCGCGGGACTAGCTAAACACGGGGAGCTGTTTTTT.

J is TRBJ1-4 and V is TRBV4-3; D unclear. CDR1 is LGHNA, CDR2 YSLEER, per germline. V lost 0 bases to trimming and J lost 0 bases, with 17 bases between them. This CDR3 comprises 19 residues. Written as DNA, the CDR3 is TGCGCCAGCAGCCAAGATCTAGATAGCTCCCCTGCAACTAATGAAAAACTGTTTTTT. Its protein product is CASSQDLDSSPATNEKLFF.

This sequence joins TRBV12-3 or TRBV12-4 and TRBJ1-1; possible D gene TRBD1, 6 bases. Trimming removed 6 bases from V and 4 bases from J, with 12 bases in between. This CDR3 region has 13 residues. DNA for the CDR3: TGTGCCAGCAGGGCGGGGGGCATCACTGAAGCTTTCTTT. Translated, it gives CASRAGGITEAFF.

V is TRBV20-1 and J is TRBJ1-1; D is undetermined. This CDR3 region has 12 residues. V dropped 4 bases and J dropped 4 bases, with 10 bases sitting between them. The germline gives CDR1 DFQATT, CDR2 SNEGSKA (reference sequence). The CDR3 DNA is TGCAGTGCTATCCAGGTGGGCACTGAAGCTTTCTTT. Protein product: CSAIQVGTEAFF.

This chain joins TRBV28 and TRBJ2-7, with a possible D match to TRBD1 (6 bases). V was shortened by 2 bases and J by 3 bases, with 8 bases between the two germline ends. This CDR3 region has 13 residues. Germline V CDR1 and CDR2: MDHEN, SYDVKM. CDR3 in amino acids: CASSLDRNYEQYF. The CDR3 bases are TGTGCCAGCAGTTTAGACAGGAACTACGAGCAGTACTTC.

This clonotype was seen only a few times. The CDR3: CASSQDSLAVVREQYF. The CDR3 coding sequence is TGTGCCAGCAGCCAAGATTCCCTAGCTGTGGTACGCGAGCAGTACTTC. V is TRBV4-2 and J is TRBJ2-7; tentatively, D is TRBD2 (5 bases). The CDR3 covers 16 residues. V lost 0 bases and J 6 bases, leaving 18 bases between the germline ends. Germline CDR1 is LGHNA and CDR2 is YNFKEQ.

This chain links TRBV29-1 with TRBJ2-1, with a tentative D call TRBD2 (5 bases). The tail of the sequence fits TRBJ2-7 better, so the J call may be wrong. The CDR3 runs to 14 residues. The germline CDR1 and CDR2 sequences are SQVTM and ANQGSEA. CDR3 sequence: CSVVLKTSINEQYF. CDR3 nucleotides: TGCAGCGTTGTCCTAAAAACTAGTATCAATGAGCAGTACTTC.